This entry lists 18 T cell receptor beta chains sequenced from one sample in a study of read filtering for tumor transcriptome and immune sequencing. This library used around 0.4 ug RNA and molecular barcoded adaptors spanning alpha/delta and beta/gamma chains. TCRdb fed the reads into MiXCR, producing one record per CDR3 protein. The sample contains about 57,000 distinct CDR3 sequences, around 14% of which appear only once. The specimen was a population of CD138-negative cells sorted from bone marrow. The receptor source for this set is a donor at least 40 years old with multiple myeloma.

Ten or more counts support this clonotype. The CDR3 is CASSLVSYEQYF. The CDR3 DNA sequence: TGTGCCAGCAGCTTAGTATCCTACGAGCAGTACTTC. The V and J genes are TRBV7-9 and TRBJ2-7; no clear D. Germline CDR1 and CDR2: SEHNR and FQNEAQ (reference sequence). The CDR3 covers 12 residues. Trimming cost V 1 base and J 1 base, with 2 bases left between them. Drawing the rest from reference TRBV7-9 and TRBJ2-7, the complete variable domain is DTGVSQNPRHKITKRGQNVTFRCDPISEHNRLYWYRQTLGQGPEFLTYFQNEAQLEKSRLLSDRFSAERPKGSFSTLEIQRTEQGDSAMYLCASSLVSYEQYFGPGTRLTVT.

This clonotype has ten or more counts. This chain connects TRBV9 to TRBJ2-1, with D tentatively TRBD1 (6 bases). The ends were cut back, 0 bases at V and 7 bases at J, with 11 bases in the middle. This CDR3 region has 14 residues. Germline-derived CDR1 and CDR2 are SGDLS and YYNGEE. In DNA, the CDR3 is TGTGCCAGCAGCGTAGCTACAAGGGGGAATGAGCAGTTCTTC. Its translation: CASSVATRGNEQFF.

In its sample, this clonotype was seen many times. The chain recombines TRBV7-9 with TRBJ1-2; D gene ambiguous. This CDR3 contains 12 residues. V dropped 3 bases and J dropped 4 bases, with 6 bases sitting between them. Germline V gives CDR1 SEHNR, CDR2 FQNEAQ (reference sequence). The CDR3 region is CASSLSRYGYTF. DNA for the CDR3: TGTGCCAGCAGCTTGAGCCGCTATGGCTACACCTTC. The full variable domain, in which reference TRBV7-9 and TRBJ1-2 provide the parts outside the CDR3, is DTGVSQNPRHKITKRGQNVTFRCDPISEHNRLYWYRQTLGQGPEFLTYFQNEAQLEKSRLLSDRFSAERPKGSFSTLEIQRTEQGDSAMYLCASSLSRYGYTFGSGTRLTVV.

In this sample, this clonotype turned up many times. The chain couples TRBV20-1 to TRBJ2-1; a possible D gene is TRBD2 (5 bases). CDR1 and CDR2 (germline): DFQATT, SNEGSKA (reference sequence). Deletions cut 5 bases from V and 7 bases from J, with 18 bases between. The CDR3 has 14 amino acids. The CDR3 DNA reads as TGCAGTGCTCAGAGGGCAGCTGTAGAGAATGAGCAGTTCTTC. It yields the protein CSAQRAAVENEQFF.

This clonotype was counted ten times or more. The CDR3 reads CASSRRGWDSYNEQFF. Written as DNA, the CDR3 is TGTGCCAGCAGCCGGAGGGGTTGGGATTCCTACAATGAGCAGTTCTTC. The chain joins TRBV11-3 to TRBJ2-1; tentatively, D is TRBD2 (6 bases). Germline loops: CDR1 SGHNT, CDR2 YENEEA. Trimming removed 5 bases at V and 1 base at J, with 15 bases between. CDR3 length: 16 residues.

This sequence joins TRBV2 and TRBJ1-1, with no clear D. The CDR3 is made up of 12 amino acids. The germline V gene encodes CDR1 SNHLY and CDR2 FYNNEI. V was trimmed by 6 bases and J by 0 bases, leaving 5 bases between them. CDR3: CASSPMNTEAFF. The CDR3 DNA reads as TGTGCCAGCAGCCCGATGAACACTGAAGCTTTCTTT.

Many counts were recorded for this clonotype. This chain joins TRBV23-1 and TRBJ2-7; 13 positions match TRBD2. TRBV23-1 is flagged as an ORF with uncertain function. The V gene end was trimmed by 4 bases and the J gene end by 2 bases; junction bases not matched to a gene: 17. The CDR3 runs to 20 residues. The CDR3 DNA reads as TGCGCCAGCAGTCTCAGGCAGCCTGACTACGGGACTAGCGGGACCTACGAGCAGTACTTC. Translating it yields CASSLRQPDYGTSGTYEQYF.

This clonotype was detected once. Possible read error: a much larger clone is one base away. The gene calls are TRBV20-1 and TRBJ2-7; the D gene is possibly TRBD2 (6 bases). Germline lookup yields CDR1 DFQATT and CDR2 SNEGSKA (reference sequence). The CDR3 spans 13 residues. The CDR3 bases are TGCAATGCATATAGCGGATCTAACGCCGAGCAGTACTTC. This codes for CNAYSGSNAEQYF.

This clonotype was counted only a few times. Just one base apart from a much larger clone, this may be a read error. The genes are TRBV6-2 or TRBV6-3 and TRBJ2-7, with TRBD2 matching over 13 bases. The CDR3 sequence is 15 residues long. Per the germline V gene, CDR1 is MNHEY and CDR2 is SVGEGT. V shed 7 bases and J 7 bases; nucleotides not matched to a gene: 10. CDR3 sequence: CASKPWGLAGWEQYF. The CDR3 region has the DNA TGTGCCAGCAAACCCTGGGGACTAGCGGGATGGGAGCAGTACTTC.

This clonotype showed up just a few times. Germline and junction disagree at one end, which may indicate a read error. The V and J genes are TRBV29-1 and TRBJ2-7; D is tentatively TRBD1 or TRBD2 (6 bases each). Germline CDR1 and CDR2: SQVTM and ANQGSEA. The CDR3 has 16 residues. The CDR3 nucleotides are TGCAGCGTTGAAGACGAAATGGGGGGACATTCCTACAAGCAGTACTTC. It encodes CSVEDEMGGHSYKQYF.

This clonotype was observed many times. This CDR3 is CASSLVHQETQYF. In DNA, the CDR3 is TGTGCCAGCAGCTTAGTTCACCAAGAGACCCAGTACTTC. This chain connects TRBV7-6 to TRBJ2-5; no clear D gene. The CDR3 consists of 13 residues. Trimming took off 1 base at V and 0 bases at J, with 3 bases between the two ends. Germline values: CDR1 SGHVS, CDR2 FNYEAQ.

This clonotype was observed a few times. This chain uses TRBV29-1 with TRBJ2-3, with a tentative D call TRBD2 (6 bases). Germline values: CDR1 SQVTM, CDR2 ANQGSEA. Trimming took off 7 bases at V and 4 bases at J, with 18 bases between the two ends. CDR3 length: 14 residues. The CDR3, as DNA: TGCAGCGGACGGGGGATTTGGGGCGCAGATACGCAGTATTTT. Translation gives CSGRGIWGADTQYF.

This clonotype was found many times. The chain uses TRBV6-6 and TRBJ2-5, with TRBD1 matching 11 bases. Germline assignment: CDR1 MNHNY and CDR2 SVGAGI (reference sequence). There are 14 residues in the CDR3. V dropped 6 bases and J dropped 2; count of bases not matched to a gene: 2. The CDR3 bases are TGTGCCAGCAGAAGGGACAGGGGGCAAGAGACCCAGTACTTC. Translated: CASRRDRGQETQYF.

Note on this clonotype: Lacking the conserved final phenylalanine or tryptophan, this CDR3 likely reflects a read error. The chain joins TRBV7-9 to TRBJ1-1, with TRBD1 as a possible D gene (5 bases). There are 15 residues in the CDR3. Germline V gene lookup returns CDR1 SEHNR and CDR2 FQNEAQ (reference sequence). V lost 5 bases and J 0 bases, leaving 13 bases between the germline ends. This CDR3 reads CASSAPGTVNTEAFS. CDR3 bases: TGTGCCAGCAGCGCCCCTGGGACGGTGAACACTGAAGCTTTCTCT.

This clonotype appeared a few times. The CDR3: CSASNLAGGPRIDEQYF. For the CDR3, the DNA is TGCAGTGCTAGTAACTTAGCGGGAGGGCCGAGGATCGACGAGCAGTACTTC. The rearrangement links TRBV20-1 to TRBJ2-7; 11 bases fit TRBD2. CDR1 is DFQATT, CDR2 SNEGSKA, per germline (reference sequence). V lost 3 bases to trimming and J lost 5 bases; unmatched junction nucleotides: 15. The CDR3 totals 17 residues.

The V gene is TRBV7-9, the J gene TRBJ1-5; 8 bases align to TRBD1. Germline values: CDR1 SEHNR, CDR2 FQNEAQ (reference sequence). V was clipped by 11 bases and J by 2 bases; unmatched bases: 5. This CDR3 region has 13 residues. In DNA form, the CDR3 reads TGTGCCGTACAGGGGGTCGGCAATCAGCCCCAGCATTTT. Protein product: CAVQGVGNQPQHF.

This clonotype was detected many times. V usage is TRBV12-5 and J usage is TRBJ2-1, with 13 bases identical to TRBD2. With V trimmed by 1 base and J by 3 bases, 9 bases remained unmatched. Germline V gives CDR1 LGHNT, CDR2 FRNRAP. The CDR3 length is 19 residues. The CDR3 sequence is CASGLDQRTSGSSYNEQFF. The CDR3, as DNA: TGTGCTAGTGGTTTGGACCAACGGACTAGCGGGAGTAGCTACAATGAGCAGTTCTTC.

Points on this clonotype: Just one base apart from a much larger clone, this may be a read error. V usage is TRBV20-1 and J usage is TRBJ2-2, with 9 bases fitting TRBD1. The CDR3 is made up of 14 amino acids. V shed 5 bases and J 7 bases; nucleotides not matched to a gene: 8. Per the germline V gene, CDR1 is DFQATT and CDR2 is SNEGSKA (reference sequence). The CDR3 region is CSAGAQGAVGELFF. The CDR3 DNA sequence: TGCAGTGCTGGAGCACAGGGGGCGGTCGGGGAGCTGTTTTTT.